Listed here is a single TCR beta chain. The CDR3 sequence is 15 residues long. V was shortened by 5 bases and J by 4 bases, with 18 bases between the two germline ends. The germline gives CDR1 SEHNR, CDR2 FQNEAQ (reference sequence). The table came from immunoSEQ multiplex PCR; TCRdb's copy has only in-frame clones and leaves some out. The repertoire holds around 160,000 clones, with 70% to 90% as singletons. Seattle cases were enrolled at active infection and followed longitudinally. This entry comes from a study of blood T cell repertoires in COVID-19. Study context: T cells, B-cell-depleted T cells, or PBMCs provided the cDNA or gDNA that served as material.

The TCR was taken from a woman in her sixties with COVID-19, enrolled during active disease. The material sequenced was peripheral blood. The chain has TRBV7-9 and TRBJ2-7, with D possibly TRBD1 on 7 matching bases. CDR3 protein: CASSHPEGQRYEQYF. The DNA for the CDR3 is TGTGCCAGCAGCCATCCGGAGGGACAGCGGTACGAGCAGTACTTC.